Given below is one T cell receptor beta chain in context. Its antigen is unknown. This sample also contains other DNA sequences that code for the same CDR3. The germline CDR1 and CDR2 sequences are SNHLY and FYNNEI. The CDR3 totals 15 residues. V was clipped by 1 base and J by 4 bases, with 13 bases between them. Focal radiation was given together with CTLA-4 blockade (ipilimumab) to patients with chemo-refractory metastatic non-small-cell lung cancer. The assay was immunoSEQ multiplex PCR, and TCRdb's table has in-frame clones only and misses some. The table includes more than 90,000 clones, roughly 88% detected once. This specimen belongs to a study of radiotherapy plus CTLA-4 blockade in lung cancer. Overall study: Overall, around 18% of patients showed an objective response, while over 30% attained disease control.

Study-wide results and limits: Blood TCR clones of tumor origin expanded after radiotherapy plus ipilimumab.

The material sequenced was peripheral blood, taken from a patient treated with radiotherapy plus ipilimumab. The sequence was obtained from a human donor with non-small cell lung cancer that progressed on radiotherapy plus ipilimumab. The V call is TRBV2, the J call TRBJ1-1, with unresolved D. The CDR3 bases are TGTGCCAGCAGTGAAGGAGGGTTTTTGGGCACTGAAGCTTTCTTT. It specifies CASSEGGFLGTEAFF.